The clone carrying this TCR beta chain was seen a handful of times. The antigen is not known. The germline V gene has CDR1 MNHEY and CDR2 SVGAGI. V shed 8 bases, J shed 5 bases, and the junction held 10 bases outside the gene matches. This CDR3 contains 14 residues. One entry per CDR3 protein results from TCRdb running MiXCR on the 5' RACE reads. Seen here are nearly 200,000 distinct CDR3 sequences, about 18% observed once, and the top ten hold roughly 2.4%. The sample belongs to a study of T-cell memory formation after mild COVID-19. On the study more broadly: Clusters were largely donor specific. The study, taken as a whole, reports: Later expanders leaned CD4+, whereas clones that contracted between day 15 and 85 were balanced CD4/CD8. Largely, contracting CD4+ clones fell within CM and EM, and contracting CD8+ clones within EMRA.

The specimen sequenced was PBMCs or a T cell subset sorted from them (not recorded which). This clonotype was sampled from an adult woman who had mild COVID-19 (a few samples of this study predate the infection). Cell type and time point are not known. The V call is TRBV6-5, the J call TRBJ2-7; 9 bases map to TRBD1. The CDR3 DNA reads as TGTGCCAGCTTACGGGGACAGGGATTCCACGAGCAGTACTTC. This encodes CASLRGQGFHEQYF.